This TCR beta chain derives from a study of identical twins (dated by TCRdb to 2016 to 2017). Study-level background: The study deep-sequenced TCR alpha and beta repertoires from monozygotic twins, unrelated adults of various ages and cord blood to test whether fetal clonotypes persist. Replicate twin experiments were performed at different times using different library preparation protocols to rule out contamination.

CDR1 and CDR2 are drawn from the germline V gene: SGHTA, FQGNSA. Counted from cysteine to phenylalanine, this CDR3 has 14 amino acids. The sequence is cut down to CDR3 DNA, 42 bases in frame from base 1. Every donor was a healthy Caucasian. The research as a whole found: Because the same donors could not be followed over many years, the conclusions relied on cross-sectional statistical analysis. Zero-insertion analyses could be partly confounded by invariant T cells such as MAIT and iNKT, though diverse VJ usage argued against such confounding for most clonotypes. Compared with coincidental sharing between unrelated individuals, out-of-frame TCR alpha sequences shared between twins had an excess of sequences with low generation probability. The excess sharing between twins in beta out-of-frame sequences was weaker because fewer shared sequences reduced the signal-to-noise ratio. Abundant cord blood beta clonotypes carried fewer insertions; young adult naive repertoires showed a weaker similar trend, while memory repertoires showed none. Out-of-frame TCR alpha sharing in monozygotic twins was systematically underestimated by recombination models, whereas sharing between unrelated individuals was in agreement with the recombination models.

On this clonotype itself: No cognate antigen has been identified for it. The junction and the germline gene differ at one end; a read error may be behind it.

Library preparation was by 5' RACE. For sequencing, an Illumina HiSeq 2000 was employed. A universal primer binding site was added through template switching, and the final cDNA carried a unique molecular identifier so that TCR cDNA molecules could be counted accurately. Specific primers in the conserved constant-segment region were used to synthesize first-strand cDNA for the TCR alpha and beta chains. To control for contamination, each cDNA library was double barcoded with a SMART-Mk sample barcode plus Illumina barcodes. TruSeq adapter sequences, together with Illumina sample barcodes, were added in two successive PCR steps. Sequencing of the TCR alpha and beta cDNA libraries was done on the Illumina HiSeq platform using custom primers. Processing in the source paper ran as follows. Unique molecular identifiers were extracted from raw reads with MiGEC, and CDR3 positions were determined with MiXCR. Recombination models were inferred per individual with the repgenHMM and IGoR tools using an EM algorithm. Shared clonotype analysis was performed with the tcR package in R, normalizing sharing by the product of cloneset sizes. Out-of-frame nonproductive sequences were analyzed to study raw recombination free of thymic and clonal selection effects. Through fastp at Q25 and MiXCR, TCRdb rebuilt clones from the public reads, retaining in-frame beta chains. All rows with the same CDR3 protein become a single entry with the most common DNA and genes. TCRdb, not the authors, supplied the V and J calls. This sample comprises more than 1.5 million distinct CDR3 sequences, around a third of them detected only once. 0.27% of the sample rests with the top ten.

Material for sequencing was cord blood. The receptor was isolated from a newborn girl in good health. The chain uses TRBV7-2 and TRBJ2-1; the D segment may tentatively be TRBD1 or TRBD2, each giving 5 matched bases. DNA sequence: TGTGCCGGCAGCTTGGGGGAGTCCCACAATGAGCAGTTCTTC. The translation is CAGSLGESHNEQFF. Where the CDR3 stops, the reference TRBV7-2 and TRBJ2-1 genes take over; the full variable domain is GAGVSQSPSNKVTEKGKDVELRCDPISGHTALYWYRQSLGQGLEFLIYFQGNSAPDKSGLPSDRFSAERTGGSVSTLTIQRTQQEDSAVYLCAGSLGESHNEQFFGPGTRLTVL.